The rows below give T cell receptor beta chains drawn from one sample of a study of blood T cell repertoires in COVID-19. Clones were sequenced by immunoSEQ multiplex PCR, and TCRdb holds only the in-frame ones, with some missing. Among 29,000 or so clones, roughly 80% were seen once, and the ten largest hold about 9.8%. Sequencing was performed on peripheral blood. The receptors were gathered from a man older than 75 with active COVID-19. Both conserved end residues are part of each CDR3. D genes are given only for firm matches. Only part of the rows carry a size: once, few, many, or a class if the clone is expanded.

clone_size	j_call	d_call	v_call	cdr3_aa	cdr3_nt
few	TRBJ2-1	TRBD2	TRBV20-1	CSASLLAGGLSNEQFF	TGCAGTGCTAGTCTCCTAGCGGGGGGGCTAAGCAATGAGCAGTTCTTC
-	TRBJ2-2	-	TRBV7-8	CASSLVVGYSTGELFF	TGTGCCAGCAGCTTAGTGGTGGGCTACTCCACCGGGGAGCTGTTTTTT
-	TRBJ1-5	TRBD1	TRBV30	CAWSEGAVWNQPQHF	TGTGCCTGGAGTGAGGGGGCGGTTTGGAATCAGCCCCAGCATTTT
few	TRBJ1-1	TRBD1	TRBV7-2	CASSLFRTGVAEAFF	TGTGCCAGCAGCTTATTCAGGACAGGGGTTGCTGAAGCTTTCTTT
-	TRBJ2-3	TRBD2	TRBV11-2	CASSLVAGAPTDTQYF	TGTGCCAGCAGCTTAGTAGCGGGGGCCCCCACAGATACGCAGTATTTT
-	TRBJ2-7	-	TRBV12-3/TRBV12-4	CASSLEGLEQYF	TGTGCCAGCAGTTTAGAGGGGCTCGAGCAGTACTTC
-	TRBJ2-3	-	TRBV5-1	CASSFTSSTDTQYF	TGCGCCAGCAGCTTTACTTCTAGCACAGATACGCAGTATTTT
few	TRBJ1-1	-	TRBV19	CASTETLGVKAFF	TGTGCCAGTACCGAAACCTTGGGCGTTAAAGCTTTCTTT
medium-sized	TRBJ2-1	-	TRBV5-4	CASSLGQGSYNEQFF	TGTGCCAGCAGCTTGGGCCAGGGGTCCTACAATGAGCAGTTCTTC
-	TRBJ2-5	-	TRBV5-1	CASMEGWGTQETQYF	TGCGCCAGCATGGAGGGTTGGGGGACTCAAGAGACCCAGTACTTC
once	TRBJ2-5	TRBD2	TRBV5-1	CASSRHLAGPQETQYF	TGCGCCAGCAGCCGCCATCTAGCGGGGCCGCAAGAGACCCAGTACTTC
once	TRBJ2-5	TRBD2	TRBV5-1	CASSSRLGLAGGQETQYF	TGCGCCAGCAGCTCTCGATTGGGACTAGCGGGGGGACAAGAGACCCAGTACTTC
-	TRBJ1-2	TRBD1	TRBV5-4	CASSLEQGAGYGYTF	TGTGCCAGCAGCTTGGAACAGGGGGCCGGCTATGGCTACACCTTC
-	TRBJ1-2	TRBD1	TRBV3-1/TRBV3-2	CASSKWDRVAYGYTF	TGTGCCAGCAGCAAATGGGACAGGGTCGCCTATGGCTACACCTTC
-	TRBJ2-6	TRBD1	TRBV7-2	CASSLTGRANVLTF	TGTGCCAGCAGCTTGACAGGGCGGGCCAACGTCCTGACTTTC
-	TRBJ2-5	TRBD2	TRBV25-1	CASSDPRLANIGETQYF	TGTGCCAGCAGTGATCCTCGACTAGCCAACATTGGGGAGACCCAGTACTTC
-	TRBJ2-3	-	TRBV3-1/TRBV3-2	CASSQLGEDTQYF	TGTGCCAGCAGCCAGCTAGGGGAAGATACGCAGTATTTT
-	TRBJ1-4	-	TRBV2	CASSAFEGEKLFF	TGTGCCAGCAGTGCGTTTGAGGGCGAAAAACTGTTTTTT
-	TRBJ2-3	-	TRBV11-2	CASSLIGNPGDTQYF	TGTGCCAGCAGCTTAATTGGAAACCCGGGGGATACGCAGTATTTT
-	TRBJ2-7	-	TRBV11-2	CASSSPPGALQFGEQYF	TGTGCCAGCAGCTCCCCCCCTGGGGCGCTTCAATTTGGCGAGCAGTACTTC
-	TRBJ2-1	TRBD1	TRBV10-3	CAISEGTGWSYNEQFF	TGTGCCATCAGTGAGGGGACAGGATGGTCCTACAATGAGCAGTTCTTC
-	TRBJ1-3	-	TRBV3-1/TRBV3-2	CASSPLSGNTIYF	TGTGCCAGCAGCCCATTGTCTGGAAACACCATATATTTT
-	TRBJ1-5	-	TRBV6-4	CASSQGRGQPQHF	TGTGCCAGCAGCCAAGGAAGGGGTCAGCCCCAGCATTTT
-	TRBJ1-1	-	TRBV7-9	CASSPHTGGTEAFF	TGTGCCAGCAGCCCGCACACGGGAGGCACTGAAGCTTTCTTT
-	TRBJ1-2	-	TRBV27	CASSLGGQPYGYTF	TGTGCCAGCAGTTTAGGTGGACAGCCCTATGGCTACACCTTC
-	TRBJ1-1	TRBD1	TRBV5-6	CASLRDRTNTEAFF	TGTGCCAGCCTGAGGGACAGGACGAACACTGAAGCTTTCTTT
once	TRBJ1-1	TRBD1	TRBV3-1/TRBV3-2	CASSPLAGTANTEAFF	TGTGCCAGCAGCCCACTTGCCGGGACAGCCAACACTGAAGCTTTCTTT
-	TRBJ2-5	TRBD2	TRBV5-1	CASSGGLAMETQYF	TGCGCCAGCTCGGGGGGACTAGCTATGGAGACCCAGTACTTC
-	TRBJ2-7	-	TRBV6-2/TRBV6-3	CASSSGSTYEQYF	TGTGCCAGCAGTTCTGGCAGTACCTACGAGCAGTACTTC
-	TRBJ2-3	-	TRBV10-1	CASSKDSTGTQYF	TGCGCCAGCAGTAAAGACTCGACCGGTACGCAGTATTTT
-	TRBJ2-3	TRBD1	TRBV30	CAWSTGTGYPDTQYF	TGTGCCTGGTCCACCGGGACAGGGTATCCAGATACGCAGTATTTT
-	TRBJ1-5	-	TRBV5-1	CASSLTPYSNQPQHF	TGCGCCAGCAGCTTGACCCCCTATAGCAATCAGCCCCAGCATTTT
-	TRBJ2-1	TRBD1	TRBV19	CASSPPTGVVHEQFF	TGTGCCAGTAGTCCGCCGACAGGGGTAGTGCATGAGCAGTTCTTC
-	TRBJ2-2	-	TRBV6-6	CASSPSGTTNTGELFF	TGTGCCAGCAGCCCCTCGGGGACAACTAACACCGGGGAGCTGTTTTTT